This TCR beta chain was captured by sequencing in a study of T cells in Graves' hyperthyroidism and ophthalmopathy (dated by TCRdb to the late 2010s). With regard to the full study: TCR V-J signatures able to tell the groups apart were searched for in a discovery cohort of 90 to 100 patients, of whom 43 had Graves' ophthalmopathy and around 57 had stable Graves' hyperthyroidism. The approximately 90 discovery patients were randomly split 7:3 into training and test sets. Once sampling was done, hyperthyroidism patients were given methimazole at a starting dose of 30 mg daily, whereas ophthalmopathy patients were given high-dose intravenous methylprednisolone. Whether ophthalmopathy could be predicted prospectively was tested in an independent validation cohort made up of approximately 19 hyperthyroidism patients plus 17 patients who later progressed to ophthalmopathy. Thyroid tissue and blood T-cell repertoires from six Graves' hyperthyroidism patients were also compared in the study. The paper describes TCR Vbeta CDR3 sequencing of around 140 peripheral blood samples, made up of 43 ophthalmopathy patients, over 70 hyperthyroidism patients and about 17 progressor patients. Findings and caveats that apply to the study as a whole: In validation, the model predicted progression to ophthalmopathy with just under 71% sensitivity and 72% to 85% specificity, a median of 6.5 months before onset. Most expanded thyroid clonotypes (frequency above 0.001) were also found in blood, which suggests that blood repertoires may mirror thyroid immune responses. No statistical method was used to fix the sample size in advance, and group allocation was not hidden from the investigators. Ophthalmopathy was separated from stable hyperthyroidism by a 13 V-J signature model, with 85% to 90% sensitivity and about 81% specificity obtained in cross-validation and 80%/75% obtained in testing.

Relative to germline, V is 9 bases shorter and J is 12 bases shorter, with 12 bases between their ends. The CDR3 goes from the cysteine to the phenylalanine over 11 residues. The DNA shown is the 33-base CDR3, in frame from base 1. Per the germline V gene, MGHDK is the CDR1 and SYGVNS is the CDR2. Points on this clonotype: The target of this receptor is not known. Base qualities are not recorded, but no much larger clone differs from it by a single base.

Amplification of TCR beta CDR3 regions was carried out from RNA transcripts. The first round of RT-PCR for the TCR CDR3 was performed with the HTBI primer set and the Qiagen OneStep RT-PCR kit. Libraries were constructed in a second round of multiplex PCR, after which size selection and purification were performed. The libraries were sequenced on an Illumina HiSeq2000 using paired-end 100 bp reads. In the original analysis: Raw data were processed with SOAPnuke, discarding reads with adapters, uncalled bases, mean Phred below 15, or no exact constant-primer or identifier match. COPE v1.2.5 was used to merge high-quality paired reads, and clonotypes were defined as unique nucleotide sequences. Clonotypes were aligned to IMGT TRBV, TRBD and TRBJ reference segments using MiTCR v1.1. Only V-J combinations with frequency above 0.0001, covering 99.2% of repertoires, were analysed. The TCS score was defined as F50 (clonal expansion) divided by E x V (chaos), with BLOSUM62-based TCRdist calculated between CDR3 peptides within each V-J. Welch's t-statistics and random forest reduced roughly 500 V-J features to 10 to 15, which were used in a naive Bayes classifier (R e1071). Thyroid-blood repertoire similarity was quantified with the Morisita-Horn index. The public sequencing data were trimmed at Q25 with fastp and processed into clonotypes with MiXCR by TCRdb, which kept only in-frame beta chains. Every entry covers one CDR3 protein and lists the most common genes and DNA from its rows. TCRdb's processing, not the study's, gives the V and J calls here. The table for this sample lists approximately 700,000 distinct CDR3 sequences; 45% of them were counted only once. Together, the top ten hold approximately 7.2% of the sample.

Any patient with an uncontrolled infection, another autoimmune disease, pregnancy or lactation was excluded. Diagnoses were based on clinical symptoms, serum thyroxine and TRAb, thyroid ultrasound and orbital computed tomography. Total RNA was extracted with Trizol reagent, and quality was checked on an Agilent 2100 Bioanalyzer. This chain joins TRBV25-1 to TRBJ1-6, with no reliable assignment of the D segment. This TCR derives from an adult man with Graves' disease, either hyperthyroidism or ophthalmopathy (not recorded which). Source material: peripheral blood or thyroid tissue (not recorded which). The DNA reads TGTGCCAGGGACGGGTGGGAACCCCTCCACTTT. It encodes CARDGWEPLHF.